This is a list of T cell receptor beta chains from one sample in a study of blood T cell repertoires in COVID-19. TCRdb's copy holds only in-frame clones and misses some; the assay was immunoSEQ multiplex PCR. The table lists about 140,000 clones, roughly 85% of them singletons. Sequencing was carried out using peripheral blood. All receptors derive from a man aged 60-69 years with acute or convalescent COVID-19. CDR3s include the opening cysteine and the closing phenylalanine or tryptophan. Fields, in order: D gene, V gene, J gene, clone size, CDR3 DNA, CDR3 protein. The D gene is left open where the match is weak. Only some rows state a clone size, as once, few, many or a class for expanded clones.

NA	TRBV2	TRBJ1-1	NA	TGTGCCAGCAGGCGAACAGGCCTCACTGAAGCTTTCTTT	CASRRTGLTEAFF
NA	TRBV9	TRBJ2-1	NA	TGTGCCAGTTCGATAACCGCGTACAATGAGCAGTTCTTC	CASSITAYNEQFF
NA	TRBV12-5	TRBJ2-4	NA	TGTGCTAGTGGTTTTAGACGTAGCAGGACACACACCACACGGGCCAAAAACATTCAGTACTTC	CASGFRRSRTHTTRAKNIQYF
NA	TRBV12-3/TRBV12-4	TRBJ2-1	NA	TGTGCCAGCGCTAATCAGGGGTCTGAGCAGTTCTTC	CASANQGSEQFF
NA	TRBV7-2	TRBJ1-4	few	TGTGCCAGCAGCTTAGGCCCGACAGGACCTGGAACAACTAATGAAAAACTGTTTTTT	CASSLGPTGPGTTNEKLFF
TRBD1	TRBV6-6	TRBJ1-1	once	TGTGCCAGCAGAAGACAGGGGGCGGATACTGAAGCTTTCTTT	CASRRQGADTEAFF
NA	TRBV19	TRBJ1-1	NA	TGTGCCACGACAGGAAACACTGAAGCTTTCTTT	CATTGNTEAFF
NA	TRBV5-1	TRBJ2-5	once	TGCGCCAGCAGCTTTCGAGGGTTCCAAGAGACCCAGTACTTC	CASSFRGFQETQYF
TRBD2	TRBV5-6	TRBJ2-3	NA	TGTGCCAGCAGCTTGGGGCTAGCGGGAGGCCCAGATACGCAGTATTTT	CASSLGLAGGPDTQYF
NA	TRBV27	TRBJ2-1	once	TGTGCCAGCTGCCATTCGGGACAAGACAATGAGCAGTTCTTC	CASCHSGQDNEQFF
NA	TRBV15	TRBJ2-7	NA	TGTGCCACCAGCAGAGAACCGGTGTACGAGCAGTACTTC	CATSREPVYEQYF
NA	TRBV6-2/TRBV6-3	TRBJ2-1	NA	TGTGCCAGCAGTTCCCCTGAGGGCGCTCGGTTCTTC	CASSSPEGARFF
NA	TRBV19	TRBJ1-1	NA	TGTGCCAGTAGTATACAGTCCGAAGCTTTCTTT	CASSIQSEAFF
NA	TRBV28	TRBJ1-5	NA	TGTGCCAGCGGATGGGCGAATCAGCCCCAGCATTTT	CASGWANQPQHF
NA	TRBV28	TRBJ1-1	NA	TGTGCCAGCAGTTTCTCGACAGAAATGAACACTGAAGCTTTCTTT	CASSFSTEMNTEAFF
TRBD1	TRBV7-9	TRBJ1-1	once	TGTGCCAGCAGCTTCGGGACAGTTAACACTGAAGCTTTCTTT	CASSFGTVNTEAFF
TRBD1	TRBV4-2	TRBJ1-2	NA	TGTGCCAGCAGCCAGGCCGGACAGGGAGCTAACTATGGCTACACCTTC	CASSQAGQGANYGYTF
NA	TRBV7-6	TRBJ2-3	NA	TGTGCCAGCAGCTTAAGCGACAGGCCCCCAGATACGCAGTATTTT	CASSLSDRPPDTQYF
TRBD2	TRBV28	TRBJ2-2	NA	TGTGCCAGCGCTACTAGCGGGGACACCGGGGAGCTGTTTTTT	CASATSGDTGELFF
TRBD1	TRBV15	TRBJ2-5	NA	TGTGCCACCAGCAGAGATACAGGGGTGGGAGAGACCCAGTACTTC	CATSRDTGVGETQYF
TRBD2	TRBV6-5	TRBJ2-7	NA	TGTGCCAGCAGTTACCTGGCTAGCGGGAGGGTAGATCAGTACTTC	CASSYLASGRVDQYF
TRBD1	TRBV5-6	TRBJ1-2	NA	TGTGCCAGCAGCTTATTCAGGGGGCTAGATGGCTACACCTTC	CASSLFRGLDGYTF
TRBD2	TRBV6-1	TRBJ2-1	NA	TGTGCCAGCAGTGAAATCCGGGGACTAGCGGGAGGAATTGAGCAGTTCTTC	CASSEIRGLAGGIEQFF
TRBD2	TRBV7-2	TRBJ2-1	NA	TGTGCCAGCAGCTTAGGGACTAGAAGCAATGAGCAGTTCTTC	CASSLGTRSNEQFF
TRBD1	TRBV28	TRBJ1-2	NA	TGTGCCAGCAGTTCGACAAACCCAGGGGGCGCTTTCTATGGCTACACCTTC	CASSSTNPGGAFYGYTF
NA	TRBV3-1/TRBV3-2	TRBJ2-7	NA	TGTGCCAGCAGCCAACGGGGCTACGAGCAGTACTTC	CASSQRGYEQYF
TRBD1	TRBV5-1	TRBJ1-2	NA	TGCGCCAGCAGCCATGGGACAGGGGCTGTCTATGGCTACACCTTC	CASSHGTGAVYGYTF
TRBD1	TRBV28	TRBJ1-4	NA	TGTGCCAGCGTACCCGGGACAGCTAATGAAAAACTGTTTTTT	CASVPGTANEKLFF
TRBD2	TRBV27	TRBJ2-7	NA	TGTGCCAGCAGGTTAGCGGGAGAAGCCTACGAGCAGTACTTC	CASRLAGEAYEQYF
TRBD1	TRBV5-1	TRBJ1-2	few	TGCGCCAGCAGCTATGGACAGACAGGGGGCTACACCTTC	CASSYGQTGGYTF
NA	TRBV28	TRBJ1-5	many	TGTGCCAGCAGTCAATCACAGGAGACGGAGCCCCAGCATTTT	CASSQSQETEPQHF
TRBD1	TRBV4-3	TRBJ1-3	NA	TGCGCCAGCAGCCAAGAGGGGGACAGAGCCTTAAACACCATATATTTT	CASSQEGDRALNTIYF
TRBD1	TRBV18	TRBJ2-2	NA	TGTGCCAGCTCACCACCTAGTTCAGGGGGCTTGAACACCGGGGAGCTGTTTTTT	CASSPPSSGGLNTGELFF
NA	TRBV7-2	TRBJ1-5	NA	TGTGCCAGCAGCGCATCGGGTAGCAATCAGCCCCAGCATTTT	CASSASGSNQPQHF
NA	TRBV20-1	TRBJ1-5	many	TGCAGTGCTCGTGACGCGGGCGATCAGCCCCAGCATTTT	CSARDAGDQPQHF
NA	TRBV7-9	TRBJ2-7	NA	TGTGCCAGCAGCTTAAGGACGGGCGGCGCGGGGTCCGAGCAGTACTTC	CASSLRTGGAGSEQYF
NA	TRBV20-1	TRBJ2-1	NA	TGCAGTGCCACCTTACTAGATGAGCAGTTCTTC	CSATLLDEQFF
NA	TRBV19	TRBJ1-5	NA	TGTGCCAGTAGTACCATTCGGACAGCATACAATCAGCCCCAGCATTTT	CASSTIRTAYNQPQHF
NA	TRBV28	TRBJ1-4	NA	TGTGCCAGCAGTAGGGGTGCAACTAATGAAAAACTGTTTTTT	CASSRGATNEKLFF
NA	TRBV21-1	TRBJ2-1	NA	TGTGCCAGCAGCACGGCGCGGGAGGGCCCGAATGAGCAGTTCTTC	CASSTAREGPNEQFF
NA	TRBV27	TRBJ1-2	NA	TGTGCCAGCAGTCCGGGGGTGGGATATGGCTACACCTTC	CASSPGVGYGYTF
TRBD1	TRBV5-1	TRBJ2-7	few	TGCGCCAGCAGCGGAGGGACAGGGGCCTACGAGCAGTACTTC	CASSGGTGAYEQYF
TRBD1	TRBV30	TRBJ1-2	NA	TGTGCCTGGAGTGTAGGCAGGGGGACAGTAGGCTACACCTTC	CAWSVGRGTVGYTF
NA	TRBV3-1/TRBV3-2	TRBJ1-1	NA	TGTGCCAGCAGCCAACCTCTCCTAGGAGCTTTCTTT	CASSQPLLGAFF
NA	TRBV11-2	TRBJ2-2	NA	TGTGCCAGCAGTTCAATAACAGGGCGCACCGGGGAGCTGTTTTTT	CASSSITGRTGELFF
NA	TRBV28	TRBJ2-7	NA	TGTGCCAGCAGTGTAGGGGGGGGGACCTACGAGCAGTACTTC	CASSVGGGTYEQYF
NA	TRBV7-2	TRBJ1-3	NA	TGTGCCAGCAGCTTAGGAGGGCCCGGAAACACCATATATTTT	CASSLGGPGNTIYF
TRBD2	TRBV27	TRBJ2-1	NA	TGTGCCAGCACCCACCCCGGACTAGCGGGAGGGTACAATGAGCAGTTCTTC	CASTHPGLAGGYNEQFF
NA	TRBV20-1	TRBJ1-1	NA	TGCAGTGCTCAGGTAAACACTGAAGCTTTCTTT	CSAQVNTEAFF
TRBD2	TRBV19	TRBJ2-7	NA	TGTGCCAGTAGCCCTAGCGGGTCCTCCTACGAGCAGTACTTC	CASSPSGSSYEQYF
NA	TRBV21-1	TRBJ1-5	NA	TGTGCCAGCAGCAAAGTCTCCGACAGGGTCTCCGATAGCAATCAGCCCCAGCATTTT	CASSKVSDRVSDSNQPQHF
NA	TRBV7-2	TRBJ1-2	once	TGTGCCAGCAGCTTAGGCCAGGCCTCACAAGGCTACACCTTC	CASSLGQASQGYTF
NA	TRBV24-1	TRBJ1-2	NA	TGTGCCACCAGTGATTTCGTCCGGGACTCCTATGGCTACACCTTC	CATSDFVRDSYGYTF
NA	TRBV5-6	TRBJ1-2	NA	TGTGCCAGCATCCTCTGGGGCGTCCCCGGTTATGGCTACACCTTC	CASILWGVPGYGYTF
TRBD1	TRBV6-5	TRBJ1-4	NA	TGTGCCAGCAGTCCAGGGGGTTTTGGGGAAAAACTGTTTTTT	CASSPGGFGEKLFF
TRBD2	TRBV5-1	TRBJ2-7	few	TGCGCCAGCAACCCGCGGGGGGGGAACGCCTACGAGCAGTACTTC	CASNPRGGNAYEQYF
NA	TRBV28	TRBJ1-1	NA	TGTGCCAGCATCACCCGGACAGCGATAACTGAAGCTTTCTTT	CASITRTAITEAFF
TRBD1	TRBV10-3	TRBJ2-1	few	TGTGCCATCAGGGGGGGACAGGGGGCGCGCGATGAGCAGTTCTTC	CAIRGGQGARDEQFF